This T cell receptor beta chain was documented in a study of T cell responses to AZD1222 COVID-19 vaccine. Only in-frame clones appear in the TCRdb table, and some are missing; sequencing was by immunoSEQ multiplex PCR. There are 120,000 or so clones in the sample; 80% to 95% occur only once, and approximately 8% lies in the top ten. Whole-study results and caveats: Sampling that yielded the repertoires occurred only after the peak T cell response. Researchers report vaccine-associated CD4 TCRs spanning spike, with dominance at 160-218 and 743-854. Unmutated regions of variants are reportedly targeted by nearly half of spike-specific TCRs.

With respect to this clone: The antigen remains undetermined.

Specimen: peripheral blood, collected 28 days after the second AZD1222 dose. The clonotype was recovered from an adult who received the AZD1222 COVID-19 vaccine.

CDR3 in DNA: TGTGCCACCAGTGACCGCTTTAATTCACCCCTCCACTTT. This sequence encodes CATSDRFNSPLHF. The chain combines TRBV24-1 with TRBJ1-6; no firm D call. There are 13 residues in the CDR3. Trimming removed 4 bases from V and 6 bases from J, with 6 bases in between. Germline V lookup: CDR1 KGHDR, CDR2 SFDVKD.